Reported below is one T cell receptor beta chain. The record originates from a study of technical replicates of blood from several donors. Germline V gene sequence: CDR1 ENHRY, CDR2 SYGVKD. The V end was cut by 4 bases, the J end by 4 bases, with 8 bases between. The CDR3 runs 12 residues. Here immunoSEQ multiplex PCR was the method, and the copy in TCRdb shows in-frame clones only, minus some. This repertoire shows over 50,000 clones, 75% to 90% found once; its top ten account for around 5.5%. This sequence joins TRBV10-3 and TRBJ2-7; D is perhaps TRBD2 (6 bases). This sequence originates from a human donor in good health. Some clones in this sample may be carry-over from other donors' samples. Sequences were obtained from PBMCs. CDR3 DNA sequence: TGTGCCATCAGTGTGGAGGGTTACGAGCAGTACTTC. Protein: CAISVEGYEQYF.